Presented here are 29 T cell receptor beta chains from one specimen sequenced in a study of blood T cell repertoires in COVID-19 (dated by TCRdb to the early 2020s). Library prep was done by the immunoSEQ multiplex PCR assay. TCRdb took this table from immuneACCESS and kept in-frame rearrangements with V and J called. Such tables lack part of the clones; where checked against another copy, unresolved V genes explain under half of the gap, and the rest is unexplained. The sample table contains about 260,000 clones; only one count was recorded for about 89% of them. The top ten constitute approximately 1.6% of the sample. Sequencing input: peripheral blood. These receptors came from a woman between 40 and 50 years old who had recovered from COVID-19.

The chain links TRBV5-1 to TRBJ2-5; a possible D gene is TRBD2 (5 bases). CDR3 length: 13 residues. V lost 4 bases, J lost 5 bases, and 12 bases lay in between. CDR1 is SGHRS and CDR2 is YFSETQ in the germline V gene. The CDR3 nucleotides are TGCGCCAGCAGCCGATCTACTAGGGAGACCCAGTACTTC. It translates to CASSRSTRETQYF. The full variable domain, with the rest looked up from reference TRBV5-1 and TRBJ2-5, is KAGVTQTPRYLIKTRGQQVTLSCSPISGHRSVSWYQQTPGQGLQFLFEYFSETQRNKGNFPGRFSGRQFSNSRSEMNVSTLELGDSALYLCASSRSTRETQYFGPGTRLLVL.

A word on this clone: One end of the junction is discordant with germline, which a read error may explain. The chain couples TRBV24-1 to TRBJ2-3; TRBD1 aligns across 7 bases. Germline CDR1 KGHDR, CDR2 SFDVKD. This CDR3 comprises 14 residues. The CDR3 is CATSDLKRTGPLDF. The CDR3 DNA reads as TGTGCCACCAGTGATTTGAAAAGGACAGGACCTCTTGATTTT.

The genes are TRBV21-1 and TRBJ2-6; the tabulated D call, TRBD1, remains unverified against the DNA. TRBV21-1 is annotated as a pseudogene. The CDR3 is 18 residues long. The CDR3 loop reads CASSEKTPPDPGANVLTF. CDR3 DNA: TGTGCCAGCAGCGAAAAAACCCCCCCAGATCCTGGGGCCAACGTCCTGACTTTC.

The chain employs TRBV27 and TRBJ2-1; 7 bases line up with TRBD2. CDR3 length: 14 residues. Trimming took 6 bases from V and 3 from J; bases not matched to a gene: 5. Germline V lookup: CDR1 MNHEY, CDR2 SMNVEV (reference sequence). CDR3 residues: CASSPRGVYNEQFF. The CDR3 DNA reads as TGTGCCAGCAGCCCCCGGGGGGTCTACAATGAGCAGTTCTTC.

This rearrangement joins TRBV9 to TRBJ1-4, with 8 bases matching TRBD1. V gave up 1 base and J gave up 4 bases; unmatched junction bases: 3. The CDR3 length is 15 residues. Germline V gene lookup returns CDR1 SGDLS and CDR2 YYNGEE. CDR3 nucleotides: TGTGCCAGCAGCGTACCGGACAGGGATAATGAAAAACTGTTTTTT. Translating it yields CASSVPDRDNEKLFF. Using reference TRBV9 and TRBJ1-4 for the parts outside the CDR3, the full variable domain is DSGVTQTPKHLITATGQRVTLRCSPRSGDLSVYWYQQSLDQGLQFLIQYYNGEERAKGNILERFSAQQFPDLHSELNLSSLELGDSALYFCASSVPDRDNEKLFFGSGTQLSVL.

The V call is TRBV2, the J call TRBJ1-1; TRBD1 matches 7 bases. Germline V CDR1 and CDR2: SNHLY, FYNNEI. V trimming: 7 bases; J trimming: 1 base; junction bases outside the gene matches: 6. The CDR3 has 14 amino acids. CDR3 nucleotides: TGTGCCAGCACCAGGGACAGAGCGAACACTGAAGCTTTCTTT. Translated, it gives CASTRDRANTEAFF. The full variable domain, its missing parts supplied by reference TRBV2 and TRBJ1-1, is EPEVTQTPSHQVTQMGQEVILRCVPISNHLYFYWYRQILGQKVEFLVSFYNNEISEKSEIFDDQFSVERPDGSNFTLKIRSTKLEDSAMYFCASTRDRANTEAFFGQGTRLTVV.

J is TRBJ1-4 and V is TRBV5-1; 7 nucleotides align to TRBD1. The CDR3 loop spans 14 amino acids. The trim removed 2 bases at V and 6 bases at J, leaving 4 bases unmatched. Germline V gene data show CDR1 as SGHRS and CDR2 as YFSETQ. The CDR3 loop reads CASSLGGGHEKLFF. For the CDR3, the DNA is TGCGCCAGCAGCTTAGGAGGGGGCCATGAAAAACTGTTTTTT.

This clone was observed a few times. This chain joins TRBV7-2 and TRBJ2-7; TRBD2 aligns across 7 bases. Germline loops: CDR1 SGHTA, CDR2 FQGNSA. V gave up 1 base and J gave up 1 base; unmatched junction bases: 4. CDR3 length: 15 amino acids. For the CDR3, the DNA is TGTGCCAGCAGCTTAGGTGGCGGGGGATCCTACGAGCAGTACTTC. Translation gives CASSLGGGGSYEQYF.

The rearrangement joins TRBV5-1 to TRBJ1-1; D remains ambiguous. The CDR3 sequence is 14 residues long. Trimming shortened V by 0 bases and J by 0 bases, and 6 bases separated the two germline ends. CDR1 and CDR2 (germline): SGHRS, YFSETQ. In DNA form, the CDR3 reads TGCGCCAGCAGCTTGGGGAGCCTGAACACTGAAGCTTTCTTT. Protein: CASSLGSLNTEAFF.

V and J are TRBV5-4 and TRBJ1-4; 7 bases line up with TRBD1. J lost 5 bases, V lost 4 bases, and 8 bases had no gene match. Germline-derived CDR1 and CDR2 are SGHNT and YYREEE (reference sequence). The CDR3 loop spans 15 amino acids. CDR3 sequence (DNA): TGTGCCAGCAGCCGGGGGGGACAGACGAATGAAAAACTGTTTTTT. The encoded protein is CASSRGGQTNEKLFF. The full variable domain, with the rest looked up from reference TRBV5-4 and TRBJ1-4, is ETGVTQSPTHLIKTRGQQVTLRCSSQSGHNTVSWYQQALGQGPQFIFQYYREEENGRGNFPPRFSGLQFPNYSSELNVNALELDDSALYLCASSRGGQTNEKLFFGSGTQLSVL.

The chain combines TRBV2 with TRBJ2-1; 11 nucleotides match TRBD2. V lost 7 bases to trimming and J lost 4 bases; unmatched junction nucleotides: 6. The CDR3 loop spans 15 amino acids. The germline V gene encodes CDR1 SNHLY and CDR2 FYNNEI. CDR3 in DNA: TGTGCCAGCACCGGACTAGCGGGCGGATACAATGAGCAGTTCTTC. This sequence encodes CASTGLAGGYNEQFF.

The chain recombines TRBV4-2 with TRBJ2-5; D is uncertain. Trimming took off 8 bases at V and 5 bases at J, with 21 bases between the two ends. CDR3 length equals 15 residues. CDR1 LGHNA and CDR2 YNFKEQ come from the germline V gene. This chain's CDR3 is CASAPLLSQTETQYF. The CDR3, as DNA: TGTGCCAGCGCCCCCTTGCTGTCGCAAACTGAGACCCAGTACTTC.

The V and J genes are TRBV7-2 and TRBJ2-3, with D unresolved. V lost 1 base to trimming and J lost 2 bases, with 7 bases between them. Germline V gene sequence: CDR1 SGHTA, CDR2 FQGNSA. The CDR3 extends over 14 amino acids. The CDR3 protein is CASSLDGNTDTQYF. DNA for the CDR3: TGTGCCAGCAGCTTAGACGGTAACACAGATACGCAGTATTTT.

V is TRBV6-2 or TRBV6-3 and J is TRBJ1-2; D not certain. CDR1 MNHEY and CDR2 SVGEGT come from the germline V gene. The germline V and J ends were trimmed by 0 bases and 4 bases, with 3 bases remaining between them. This CDR3 is 12 amino acids long. DNA for the CDR3: TGTGCCAGCAGTTACTCTCTCTATGGCTACACCTTC. Translation: CASSYSLYGYTF.

The gene calls are TRBV5-1 and TRBJ2-3, with 8 positions matching TRBD2. There are 16 residues in the CDR3. The V segment lost 3 bases and the J segment 1 base; nucleotides outside the gene matches: 7. The germline V gene has CDR1 SGHRS and CDR2 YFSETQ. CDR3 in amino acids: CASSYLPAGGTDTQYF. The CDR3 nucleotides read TGCGCCAGCAGCTACCTCCCAGCGGGGGGCACAGATACGCAGTATTTT.

This chain uses TRBV15 with TRBJ1-1, with TRBD1 identical over 9 bases. The ends lost 3 bases at V and 10 bases at J; junction bases unmatched: 9. Germline V gene lookup returns CDR1 LNHNV and CDR2 YYDKDF (reference sequence). This CDR3 is 14 amino acids long. CDR3 sequence (DNA): TGTGCCACCAGCAGGACCGGGACAGGGATACCAGCTTTCTTT. Translated, it gives CATSRTGTGIPAFF.

This clone was seen only once. The rearrangement uses TRBV7-2 and TRBJ1-5; TRBD1 aligns across 10 bases. From germline, CDR1 is SGHTA and CDR2 FQGNSA. The CDR3 consists of 15 residues. V was clipped by 4 bases and J by 4 bases; unmatched bases: 4. The CDR3 DNA follows: TGTGCCAGCAGCTCCGGGGGACAGGGGAATCAGCCCCAGCATTTT. Its translation: CASSSGGQGNQPQHF.

This clone was found once. The chain combines TRBV13 with TRBJ1-2; the D gene is possibly TRBD1 (6 bases). Germline assignment: CDR1 PRHDT and CDR2 FYEKMQ (reference sequence). The CDR3 runs to 13 residues. The V gene lost 3 bases and the J gene lost 2 bases, with 7 bases spanning the gap. The CDR3 DNA reads TGTGCCAGCAGCTTCCAGGGGAACTATGGCTACACCTTC. This sequence encodes CASSFQGNYGYTF. Full variable domain (remainder filled in from reference TRBV13 and TRBJ1-2): AAGVIQSPRHLIKEKRETATLKCYPIPRHDTVYWYQQGPGQDPQFLISFYEKMQSDKGSIPDRFSAQQFSDYHSELNMSSLELGDSALYFCASSFQGNYGYTFGSGTRLTVV.

The CDR3, as DNA: TGTGCCGTAGGGGTGAACTATAATTCACCCCTCCACTTT. Translated: CAVGVNYNSPLHF. The chain links TRBV30 to TRBJ1-6; weak D call: TRBD1 (5 bases). Germline assignment: CDR1 GTSNPN and CDR2 SVGIG (reference sequence). The CDR3 extends over 13 amino acids. The V end was cut by 8 bases, the J end by 3 bases, with 11 bases between.

This chain connects TRBV4-3 to TRBJ1-6; 9 nucleotides align to TRBD1. CDR3 length equals 17 residues. Germline V gene lookup returns CDR1 LGHNA and CDR2 YSLEER. J lost 10 bases, V lost 3 bases, and 13 bases had no gene match. In nucleotides, the CDR3 is TGCGCCAGCAGCCAGGAGGGGTGGGGACAGGGAACGTCACCCCTCCACTTT. Translation gives CASSQEGWGQGTSPLHF.

V is TRBV30 and J is TRBJ2-6; 7 nucleotides match TRBD2. After removal of 4 bases from V and 4 bases from J, the junction contained 7 bases not matched to a gene. The CDR3 sequence is 15 residues long. From germline, CDR1 is GTSNPN and CDR2 SVGIG (reference sequence). CDR3 amino acids: CAWTQGGAGANVLTF. Written as DNA, the CDR3 is TGTGCCTGGACCCAGGGAGGGGCCGGGGCCAACGTCCTGACTTTC.

The chain joins TRBV4-2 to TRBJ2-5; TRBD1 matches at 11 bases. V was clipped by 3 bases and J by 5 bases; unmatched bases: 5. The CDR3 consists of 15 residues. Germline V gene sequence: CDR1 LGHNA, CDR2 YNFKEQ. The CDR3 DNA sequence: TGTGCCAGCAGCCAGGGACAGGGGGAACCGGAGACCCAGTACTTC. Translated: CASSQGQGEPETQYF.

This chain joins TRBV4-1 and TRBJ2-3; 15 bases match TRBD2. The CDR3 covers 21 residues. Germline assignment: CDR1 MGHRA and CDR2 YSYEKL. V lost 3 bases to trimming and J lost 1 base; unmatched junction nucleotides: 14. CDR3: CASSHTIPGLAGGRRTDTQYF. CDR3 DNA: TGCGCCAGCAGCCACACGATTCCGGGACTAGCGGGGGGTCGACGCACAGATACGCAGTATTTT.

This chain connects TRBV20-1 to TRBJ1-2; TRBD1 matches at 10 bases. The CDR3 is 14 residues long. Germline CDR1 and CDR2: DFQATT and SNEGSKA (reference sequence). V was clipped by 4 bases and J by 3 bases; unmatched bases: 5. CDR3 coding DNA: TGCAGTGCTATTGACAGGGGGCAGGACTATGGCTACACCTTC. Translating it yields CSAIDRGQDYGYTF.

CDR3 sequence reads: CASRSAQGSSYNSPLHF. The CDR3 coding sequence is TGTGCCAGCAGGTCCGCGCAGGGCAGCTCCTATAATTCACCCCTCCACTTT. The chain employs TRBV5-4 and TRBJ1-6; perhaps TRBD1 as D (5 bases). V was cut by 5 bases and J by 0 bases, with 15 bases left in between. The CDR3 is made up of 17 amino acids. In germline, CDR1 is SGHNT, CDR2 YYREEE (reference sequence). The whole variable domain, filled in from reference TRBV5-4 and TRBJ1-6, reads ETGVTQSPTHLIKTRGQQVTLRCSSQSGHNTVSWYQQALGQGPQFIFQYYREEENGRGNFPPRFSGLQFPNYSSELNVNALELDDSALYLCASRSAQGSSYNSPLHFGNGTRLTVT.

This clone was seen only once. The rearrangement joins TRBV6-5 to TRBJ1-1, with D hard to call. Trimming removed 6 bases at V and 3 bases at J, with 11 bases between. Germline-derived CDR1 and CDR2 are MNHEY and SVGAGI. The CDR3 runs to 13 residues. The CDR3: CASRLSGYTEAFF. DNA for the CDR3: TGTGCCAGCAGGCTCTCAGGTTACACTGAAGCTTTCTTT.

The chain is built from TRBV14 and TRBJ1-6; 7 bases fit TRBD1. Germline V lookup: CDR1 SGHDN, CDR2 FVKESK. The V segment lost 0 bases and the J segment 9 bases; nucleotides outside the gene matches: 5. The CDR3 covers 15 residues. The CDR3 nucleotides are TGTGCCAGCAGCCAAGATCGTAGGGGGCTTTCACCCCTCCACTTT. It codes for CASSQDRRGLSPLHF.

The chain recombines TRBV9 with TRBJ1-1; TRBD1 agrees at 7 bases. This CDR3 comprises 12 residues. Germline-derived CDR1 and CDR2 are SGDLS and YYNGEE. The V and J ends lost 4 bases and 7 bases, in that order; junction bases with no gene match: 4. CDR3 residues: CASSRQGGEAFF. As DNA, the CDR3 is TGTGCCAGCAGCCGACAGGGAGGTGAAGCTTTCTTT.

The chain links TRBV9 to TRBJ1-2; 7 bases are shared with TRBD1. Germline trimming cut 4 bases from V and 1 base from J; bases unmatched to any gene: 4. CDR1 is SGDLS and CDR2 is YYNGEE in the germline V gene. The length of the CDR3 is 14 residues. The CDR3 is CASSLTGVNYGYTF. CDR3 nucleotide sequence: TGTGCCAGCAGCCTTACAGGGGTTAACTATGGCTACACCTTC.